The T cell receptor beta chain described here comes from a study of cytomegalovirus exposure and HLA in healthy donors (dated by TCRdb to about 2017). About the investigation overall: According to an earlier analysis of 450 to 650 of the donors, about 179 million T cells yielded 117 million unique TCR beta sequences and approximately 300 Gb of sequence data. In an earlier analysis of a few hundred of the donors, high-throughput TCR beta sequencing was used to judge whether each TCR beta V gene segment behaved as functional or pseudogenic. Typing coverage varied by locus: roughly 629-630 donors for A, B, C, DRB1 and DQB1; roughly 500 for DQA1; around 610 for DPA1; more than 450 for DPB1. The study combined high-throughput TCR immunosequencing, statistical association of individual TCRs with disease status, and machine learning to predict cytomegalovirus infection status. The study profiled the T cell repertoires of hundreds of subjects by immunosequencing and related them to cytomegalovirus serostatus. An early release covering roughly 640 HLA-typed donors comprised 300 to 350 gigabases of sequencing data and approximately 85 million unique TCR sequences. The genetic ancestry cluster associated with self-reported Caucasian donors included 80% to 90% of the 300 to 400 genotyped donors. In a later genetic analysis, genome-wide SNP genotypes for about 55% of the 666 donors were used, and that subset was treated as a discovery cohort. Because of strong linkage in the cohort, four to six DR-DQ haplotypes were treated as single units for association and clustering. To study patterns of TCR occurrence, a later analysis re-analyzed previously published TCR beta repertoires from 600 to 750 donors and added high-resolution HLA genotyping. The later analysis used no new phenotypic data to find candidate immune exposures, relying instead on TCR beta sequences and their occurrence across donors. HLA typing covered class I and class II loci at four-digit resolution. Along with the roughly 700-subject first cohort, a separate validation cohort of around 120 different subjects was used. Donor age, sex, ethnicity and CMV serostatus were compiled together with the repertoire data. Across about 380 genotyped donors of the cohort, an average of about 240,000 unique TCR beta nucleotide sequences per donor were sequenced, and approximately 17% of those sequences were non-productive. The study was designed to test whether signatures of past pathogen exposure could be identified by cataloging public T cell receptors. All discovery cohort repertoires had been generated on a single sequencing platform.

To note about this clone: Its antigen is still unknown. Base quality data are lacking; no much larger clone is found one base away.

What the research found in general, with its limitations: Cytomegalovirus status was reported to be diagnosed by the classifier with high specificity and sensitivity in both the original and validation cohorts. Because some donors lacked HLA typing at each locus, the association tests relied only on the typed subset. A later analysis associated about 17,000 TCR beta sequences with specific HLA alleles at a false discovery rate of 0.05. In an earlier analysis of fewer than 700 of the donors, most TCR beta V segments appeared in productive rearrangements about 87% or about 30% of the time, broadly matching IMGT annotations. Because counts were too low, roughly 16 rarely observed V segments, including chromosome 9 orphons, were excluded from the earlier analysis of 587 of the donors. Several of the top co-occurrence clusters appeared to be linked to parvovirus B19, influenza, CMV and Epstein-Barr virus, according to a later analysis. Correlated functional status among segregating V segments might reflect linkage disequilibrium, but an unknown experimental factor could not be ruled out. The study listed 150 to 200 TCR beta chains as associated with cytomegalovirus. The only immune exposure information available for the cohort was CMV serostatus. In a later genetic analysis, a missense DCLRE1C variant was associated with V-gene and J-gene trimming of TCR beta chains, and the association was replicated in an independent cohort. A further reported finding was that TCR beta sequences accurately predicted the HLA-A and HLA-B alleles for most subjects in the first cohort. A cluster of highly shared sequence variants was judged likely to be a technical artifact of the sequencing pipeline. This cohort had only TCR beta chains sequenced, and the lack of alpha or paired-chain data limited which features could be detected. In a later analysis, TCR association rates were found to vary across HLA loci, with the most associated TCRs seen for DRB1 alleles and the fewest for HLA-C alleles. In vitro tests confirmed that a few of the cytomegalovirus-associated TCR beta chains recognize cytomegalovirus antigens. It was suggested by the authors that the approach could potentially be generalized to other disease states and immunological phenotypes. When HLA alleles, especially DR and DQ, strongly co-occurred, attributing TCR associations to individual alleles was difficult. Most TCR sequences were observed very rarely across donors, whereas some public TCRs were present in many individuals. A later genetic analysis reported fewer N-insertions in productive TCRs among donors in an Asian-associated ancestry cluster than the roughly 620-donor mean. Compared with equally common non-associated chains, HLA-associated TCR beta chains in a later analysis were more clonally expanded and had lower generation probabilities. The 87-base-pair reads could not distinguish some IMGT-functional V segments, including TRBV6-2 and TRBV6-3, so those segments were excluded. The presence/absence analyses assumed that sequencing depth was roughly uniform across donors, and that assumption may not be true. According to a later analysis, most CMV-associated TCR beta chains appeared to be HLA-restricted, and the HLA associations seemed to be driven largely by CMV exposure.

The cohort comprised fewer than 700 healthy bone marrow donors. At the time of sampling, every cohort member was nominally healthy, though immune exposures that went unrecorded were likely present. The donor was CMV seronegative and was included in the group of 352 seronegative cohort members. A peripheral blood sample was provided by each donor, and peripheral blood mononuclear cells were used for TCR beta sequencing. Genomic DNA was extracted from the blood cell samples with the Qiagen DNeasy Blood Extraction Kit. Trimming removed 5 bases from V and 0 bases from J, leaving 8 bases between the germline ends. The CDR3 sequence holds 15 residues, the cysteine and phenylalanine included. The CDR3 DNA has 45 bases and is translated from base 1. CDR1 and CDR2 (MNHEY, SMNVEV) derive from the germline V gene (reference sequence). Library construction relied on the immunoSEQ multiplex PCR assay. For the multiplex PCR, a mixture combining 60 forward primers for TCR Vbeta segments and 13 reverse primers for TCR Jbeta segments was used. A multiplex PCR assay on genomic DNA amplified the CDR3 region of rearranged TCR beta genes. On the Illumina HiSeq System, the amplified TCR beta libraries were sequenced as 87-base-pair reads. Concerning the study's data processing: Across the 670 or so repertoires, a later analysis counted some 80 million unique TCR beta chains, 9.5 million to 13 million of which were shared by at least two donors. Raw reads were error-corrected and collapsed into unique sequences by a nearest-neighbor algorithm in which closely related sequences were merged to remove PCR and sequencing errors. To assign V, D and J gene segments, CDR3 sequences were aligned to IMGT reference sequences. Each retained sequence needed at least a six-nucleotide match to both a V gene segment and a J gene segment. A rearrangement counted as productive if the CDR3 had no stop codons and remained in frame with V and J, and every other rearrangement counted as non-productive. Following IMGT convention, CDR3 was defined as the stretch from the second conserved V-encoded cysteine up to the conserved J-encoded phenylalanine. The earlier analysis of some 580 of the donors excluded any sequence lacking an unambiguous match to a single V gene segment. An earlier analysis of some 610 of the donors called V segments functional above 56.7% productive rearrangements and segregating when the between-donor standard deviation exceeded 5%. To diagnose cytomegalovirus status from the catalog of TCR beta chain sequences, a statistical classification framework was built. V and J gene assignment, in a later analysis, came from comparing TCR nucleotide sequences with IMGT/GENE-DB human TR gene sequences. A later analysis assigned CDR3 sequences and most-parsimonious VDJ recombination scenarios with the TCRdist pipeline. A later analysis defined each TCR beta chain by its CDR3 amino acid sequence plus V-gene family, and excluded reads lacking a unique V-gene family. In a later analysis, 500 to 700 highly shared, low-generation-probability nucleotide sequences were removed to address suspected cross-contamination and a sequencing artifact. A later analysis calculated a clonal expansion index for each public chain from normalized within-repertoire ranks of inferred template counts. In a later analysis, generation probabilities were computed with a VDJ recombination model fitted to out-of-frame rearrangements, and the resulting probabilities were checked against IGoR. A later analysis scored TCR-TCR, TCR-HLA and TCR-CMV co-occurrence with hypergeometric tests, applying a repertoire-size bias correction to TCR pairs. A later analysis estimated false discovery rates by permuting HLA or CMV assignments 20 times. A later analysis grouped co-occurring TCRs with DBSCAN, adding TCRdist sequence similarity when clustering within HLA-allele-positive subsets. Repertoires with fewer than 30,000 or more than 120,000 public chains were left out of co-occurrence clustering, as were a few repertoires with anomalous nucleotide sharing. Sourced from immuneACCESS, this table was stored by TCRdb with only in-frame sequences that have V and J called. A share of the clones is absent; for the studies checked, an unresolved V gene accounts for under half, and the remainder has no known explanation. For V, J and clone size, that table is used; D and trimming come from the DNA. The sample records about 150,000 clones, roughly 79% of which are singletons. The ten largest clones take up 1.7% of the sample.

The sequenced material came from PBMCs. In this chain, TRBV27 is recombined with TRBJ2-6; a weak D assignment points to TRBD2 (5 bases agree). This clonotype originated in a woman in her thirties in good health and CMV-seronegative. At the DNA level, the sequence is TGTGCCAGCAGTGCCCGGGGCTCTGGGGCCAACGTCCTGACTTTC. Translation gives CASSARGSGANVLTF.